The source of this TCR beta chain is a study of cytomegalovirus exposure and HLA in healthy donors. Germline lookup yields CDR1 SEHNR and CDR2 FQNEAQ (reference sequence). Trimming stripped 5 bases from V and 8 bases from J, with 10 bases between. The CDR3 consists of 12 residues. PCR involved 60 Vbeta and 13 Jbeta primers. Libraries were prepared by immunoSEQ multiplex PCR; TCRdb keeps only in-frame clonotypes and omits some of them. The sample has approximately 220,000 clones; roughly 80% are singletons. This sequence joins TRBV7-9 and TRBJ2-1; D remains unclear. The origin of this receptor is a young man in good health and CMV-seronegative. The sample taken for sequencing was PBMCs. The CDR3 DNA follows: TGTGCCAGCAGCCAACCGGTAGATGAGCAGTTCTTC. It encodes CASSQPVDEQFF.